This T cell receptor beta chain derives from a study of shared clonotypes between healthy human individuals. Sequencing used immunoSEQ multiplex PCR; TCRdb keeps in-frame clones, though not all of them. The sample carries approximately 2.1 million clones, just over 90% recorded once. CDR3 size: 14 residues. Trimming took 1 base from V and 6 from J, leaving 9 bases between them. The germline V gene encodes CDR1 KGHSH and CDR2 LQKENI. Sequencing was done on a sample of naive CD4+ T cells from PBMCs. The sample's subset: CD45RA+ positively selected. The rearrangement uses TRBV18 and TRBJ2-2; D possibly corresponds to TRBD1 (6 bases). The receptor comes from a man aged 18-30 years in good health. Some clones in this sample may be carry-over from other donors' samples. This CDR3 reads CASSPQGGSGELFF. In DNA, the CDR3 is TGTGCCAGCTCACCACAAGGGGGTTCCGGGGAGCTGTTTTTT.